This TCR beta chain comes out of a study of human versus mouse CDR3 diversity and MHC coevolution. Study findings and constraints: The lowest clonal inequality scores came from most of the three human donors.

The CDR3 has 17 residues. After removal of 0 bases from V and 5 bases from J, the junction contained 9 bases not matched to a gene. Germline lookup yields CDR1 SGHTS and CDR2 YDEGEE. Naive CD4 T cells were sorted as CD45RO-negative, CD62L-positive. Only one count was recorded for this clone. Antigen unknown. TCRdb's copy holds only in-frame clones and misses some; the assay was immunoSEQ multiplex PCR. The top ten hold over 15% of the sample, which has some 60,000 clones, 90% to 95% seen once. The chain is built from TRBV5-8 and TRBJ2-1, with TRBD2 matching 9 bases. The clonotype comes from a person aged 55 to 75 in good health. Sequencing was done on a sample of naive CD4+ T cells from blood. The subset is: CD45RO-negative CD62L-positive naive CD4 T cells. CDR3 nucleotides: TGTGCCAGCAGCTTGGGGGCCGGGACTAGCAGTCACAATGAGCAGTTCTTC. The encoded protein is CASSLGAGTSSHNEQFF.